This TCR beta chain stems from a study of cytomegalovirus exposure and HLA in healthy donors. Regarding the study as a whole: Reportedly, fewer N-insertions than the approximately 700-donor mean appeared in an Asian-associated ancestry cluster in a later analysis. Researchers reported in a later analysis that a missense DCLRE1C variant was tied to TCR beta V- and J-gene trimming. Sequencing likely produced, as an artifact, a cluster of highly shared sequence variants.

In germline, CDR1 is MNHEY, CDR2 SVGAGI. The germline V and J ends were trimmed by 2 bases and 5 bases, with 15 bases remaining between them. The CDR3 runs 15 residues. This clone was observed a handful of times. Its specificity is unknown. PCR primers comprised 60 Vbeta and 13 Jbeta primers. Profiling relied on immunoSEQ multiplex PCR, and the TCRdb table lists in-frame clones only, not all of them. The sample lists about 170,000 clones; approximately 72% were seen once. The J gene is TRBJ1-1, the V gene TRBV6-5; D remains ambiguous. This receptor was identified in a female donor in good health and CMV-seronegative. Sequencing used PBMCs. This CDR3 is CASSYGPSATTEAFF. For the CDR3, the DNA is TGTGCCAGCAGTTACGGGCCCTCGGCCACGACTGAAGCTTTCTTT.